The 3 T cell receptor beta chains given below trace back to one sample, sequenced in a study of tumor and adjacent non-tumor tissue in lung cancer. Three rounds of nested PCR, following a modified ARM-PCR protocol, produced the TCRbeta library. TCRdb re-called the multiplex PCR reads through MiXCR, storing one row per CDR3 protein. The repertoire has about 85,000 distinct CDR3 sequences, around three fifths of them found once; the top ten carry 15%. The template was RNA from unsorted bulk tissue. Sequencing was performed on lung tumor tissue. All receptors derive from a man in his 70s with non-small cell lung cancer.

This clonotype was counted a single time. A read error is likely, as this CDR3 ends without the conserved phenylalanine or tryptophan. The CDR3 here is CAIGGGFPLSGANVLTI. The CDR3 bases are TGTGCCATCGGGGGTGGTTTTCCCCTCTCTGGGGCCAACGTCCTGACTATC. The rearrangement uses TRBV10-3 and TRBJ2-6, with D perhaps assigned TRBD1 or TRBD2 (5 bases each). The CDR3 covers 17 residues. V lost 8 bases, J lost 0 bases, and 17 bases lay in between. The V gene's germline CDR1 is ENHRY and CDR2 SYGVKD.

Concerning this clonotype: A read error may explain this, as a much larger clone is one base away. The chain carries TRBV13 and TRBJ1-4, with a weak D call TRBD1 (5 bases). The CDR3 is 14 amino acids. Germline CDR1 PRHDT, CDR2 FYEKMQ (reference sequence). V was cut by 10 bases and J by 6 bases, with 18 bases left in between. Here the CDR3 DNA reads TGTGCCACCAGTCCCCGCGGGGGGGATGAAAAACTGTTTTTT. Translation: CATSPRGGDEKLFF.

The chain links TRBV29-1 to TRBJ2-5; D ambiguous. V was pared by 8 bases and J by 8 bases, with 18 bases between. The CDR3 is 12 residues long. Looked up from germline, CDR1 is SQVTM and CDR2 is ANQGSEA. The CDR3 reads CSIVLTPETQYF. CDR3 DNA sequence: TGCAGCATTGTTCTGACTCCGGAAACCCAGTACTTC.